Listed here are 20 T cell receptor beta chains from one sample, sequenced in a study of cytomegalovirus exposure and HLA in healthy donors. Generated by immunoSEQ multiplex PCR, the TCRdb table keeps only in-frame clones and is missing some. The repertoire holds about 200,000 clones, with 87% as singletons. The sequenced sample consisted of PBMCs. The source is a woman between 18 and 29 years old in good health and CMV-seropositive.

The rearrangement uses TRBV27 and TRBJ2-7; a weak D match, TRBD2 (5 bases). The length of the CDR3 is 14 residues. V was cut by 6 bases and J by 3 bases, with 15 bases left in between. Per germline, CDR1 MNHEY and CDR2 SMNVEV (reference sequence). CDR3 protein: CASSRGSSDYEQYF. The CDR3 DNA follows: TGTGCCAGCAGCCGAGGGAGTTCGGACTACGAGCAGTACTTC.

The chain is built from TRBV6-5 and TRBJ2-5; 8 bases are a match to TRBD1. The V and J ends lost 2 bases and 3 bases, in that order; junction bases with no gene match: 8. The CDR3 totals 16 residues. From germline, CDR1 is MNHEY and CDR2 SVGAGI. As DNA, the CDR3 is TGTGCCAGCAGTTACCTATACAGGGGGGCGAAAGAGACCCAGTACTTC. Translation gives CASSYLYRGAKETQYF.

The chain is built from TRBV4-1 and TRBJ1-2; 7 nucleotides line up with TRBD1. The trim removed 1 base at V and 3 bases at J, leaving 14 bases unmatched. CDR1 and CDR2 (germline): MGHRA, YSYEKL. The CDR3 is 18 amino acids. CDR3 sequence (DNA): TGCGCCAGCAGCCAAGGCCAACTGACAGGGCCCCGCGACTATGGCTACACCTTC. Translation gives CASSQGQLTGPRDYGYTF.

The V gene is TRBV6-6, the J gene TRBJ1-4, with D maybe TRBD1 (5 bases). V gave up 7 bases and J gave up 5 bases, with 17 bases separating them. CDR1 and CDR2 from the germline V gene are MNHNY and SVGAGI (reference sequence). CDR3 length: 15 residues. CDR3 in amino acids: CASTPRQRFNEKLFF. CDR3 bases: TGTGCCAGCACCCCTCGACAGCGATTCAATGAAAAACTGTTTTTT.

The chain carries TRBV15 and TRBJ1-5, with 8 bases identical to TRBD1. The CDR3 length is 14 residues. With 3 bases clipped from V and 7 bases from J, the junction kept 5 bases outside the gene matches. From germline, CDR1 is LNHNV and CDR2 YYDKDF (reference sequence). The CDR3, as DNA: TGTGCCACCAGCAGGGACAGGGAAAACCAGCCCCAGCATTTT. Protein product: CATSRDRENQPQHF.

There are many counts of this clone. The CDR3 coding sequence is TGTGCCAGCAGTCCCGGGACAGGAGGCACAGATACGCAGTATTTT. This translates into CASSPGTGGTDTQYF. The V gene is TRBV6-4, the J gene TRBJ2-3, with TRBD1 identical over 8 bases. The CDR3 length is 15 residues. V shed 5 bases, J shed 1 base, and the junction held 5 bases outside the gene matches. CDR1 is MRHNA, CDR2 SNTAGT, per germline.

The CDR3, as DNA: TGTGCCAGCAGTGTTAAGGGACAGGGAGATATCTATGGCTACACCTTC. Translation: CASSVKGQGDIYGYTF. The V and J genes are TRBV2 and TRBJ1-2, with 9 bases matching TRBD1. The CDR3 is 16 residues long. V shed 4 bases, J shed 4 bases, and the junction held 10 bases outside the gene matches. CDR1 is SNHLY, CDR2 FYNNEI, per germline.

The CDR3 here is CASSASTSGAYEQYF. The CDR3 region has the DNA TGTGCCAGCAGTGCTTCCACTAGCGGAGCCTACGAGCAGTACTTC. This chain links TRBV28 with TRBJ2-7; TRBD2 matches at 8 bases. In germline, CDR1 is MDHEN, CDR2 SYDVKM. The CDR3 runs to 15 residues. V trimming: 5 bases; J trimming: 2 bases; junction bases outside the gene matches: 8.

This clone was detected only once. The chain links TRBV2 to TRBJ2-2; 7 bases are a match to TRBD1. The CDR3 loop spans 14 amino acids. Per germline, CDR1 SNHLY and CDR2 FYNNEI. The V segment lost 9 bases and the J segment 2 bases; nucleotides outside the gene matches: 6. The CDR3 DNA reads TGTGCCAGACAGGGACAGTTTAACACCGGGGAGCTGTTTTTT. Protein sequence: CARQGQFNTGELFF.

CDR3 nucleotides: TGTGCCATCAGGGGGGGACTAGCGGGAAAGGTTGGGGGTACCTACAATGAGCAGTTCTTC. Its protein product is CAIRGGLAGKVGGTYNEQFF. The chain carries TRBV10-3 and TRBJ2-1; 13 bases match TRBD2. The V segment lost 6 bases and the J segment 2 bases; nucleotides outside the gene matches: 16. The V gene's germline CDR1 is ENHRY and CDR2 SYGVKD. CDR3 length: 20 residues.

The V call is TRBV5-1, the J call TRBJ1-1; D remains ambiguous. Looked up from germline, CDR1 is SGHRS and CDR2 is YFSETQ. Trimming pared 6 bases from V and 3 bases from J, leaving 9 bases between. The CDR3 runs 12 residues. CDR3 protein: CASKVGDTEAFF. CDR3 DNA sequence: TGCGCCAGCAAGGTCGGGGACACTGAAGCTTTCTTT.

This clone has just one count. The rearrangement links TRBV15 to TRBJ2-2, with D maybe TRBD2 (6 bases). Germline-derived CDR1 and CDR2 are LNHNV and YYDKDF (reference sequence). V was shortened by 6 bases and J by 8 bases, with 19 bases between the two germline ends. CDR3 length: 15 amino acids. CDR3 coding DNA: TGTGCCACCAGGAGGAGGGGTGGATCGTTGGGGGAGCTGTTTTTT. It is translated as CATRRRGGSLGELFF. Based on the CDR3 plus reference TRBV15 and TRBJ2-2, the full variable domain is DAMVIQNPRYQVTQFGKPVTLSCSQTLNHNVMYWYQQKSSQAPKLLFHYYDKDFNNEADTPDNFQSRRPNTSFCFLDIRSPGLGDTAMYLCATRRRGGSLGELFFGEGSRLTVL.

CDR3 sequence: CASSIKGAYSNQPQHF. The CDR3 nucleotides are TGTGCCAGTAGTATCAAGGGAGCGTATAGCAATCAGCCCCAGCATTTT. This chain connects TRBV19 to TRBJ1-5, with unresolved D. The CDR3 is made up of 16 amino acids. Germline V CDR1 and CDR2: LNHDA, SQIVND (reference sequence). With 3 bases removed from V and 0 bases from J, the gap between germline ends came to 12 bases.

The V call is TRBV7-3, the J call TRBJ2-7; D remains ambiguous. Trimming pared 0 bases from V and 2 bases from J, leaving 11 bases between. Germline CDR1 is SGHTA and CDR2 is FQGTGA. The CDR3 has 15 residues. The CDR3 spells CASSLTPAVPYEQYF. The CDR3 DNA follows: TGTGCCAGCAGCTTAACCCCTGCGGTCCCCTACGAGCAGTACTTC.

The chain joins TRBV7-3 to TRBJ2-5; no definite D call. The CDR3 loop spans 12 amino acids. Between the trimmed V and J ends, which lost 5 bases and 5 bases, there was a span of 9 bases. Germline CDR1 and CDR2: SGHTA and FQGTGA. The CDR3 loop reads CASSKVGETQYF. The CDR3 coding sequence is TGTGCCAGCAGCAAAGTCGGGGAGACCCAGTACTTC.

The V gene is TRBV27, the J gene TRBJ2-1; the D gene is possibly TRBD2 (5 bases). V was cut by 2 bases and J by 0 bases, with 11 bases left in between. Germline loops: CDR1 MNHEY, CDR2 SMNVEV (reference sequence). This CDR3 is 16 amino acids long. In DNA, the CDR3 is TGTGCCAGCAGTTTACTCGCGGGCGTCTCCTACAATGAGCAGTTCTTC. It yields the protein CASSLLAGVSYNEQFF.

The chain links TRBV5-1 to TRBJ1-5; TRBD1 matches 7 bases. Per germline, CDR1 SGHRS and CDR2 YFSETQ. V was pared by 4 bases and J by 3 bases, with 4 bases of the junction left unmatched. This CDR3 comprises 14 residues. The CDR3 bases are TGCGCCAGCAGCCGGGACAGTTCCAATCAGCCCCAGCATTTT. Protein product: CASSRDSSNQPQHF.

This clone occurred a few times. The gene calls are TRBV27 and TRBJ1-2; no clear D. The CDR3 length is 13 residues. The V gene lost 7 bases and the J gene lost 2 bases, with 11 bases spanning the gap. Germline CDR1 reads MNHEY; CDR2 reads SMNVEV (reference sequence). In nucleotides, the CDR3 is TGTGCCAGCAAGGAGGCAGCAAACTATGGCTACACCTTC. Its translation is CASKEAANYGYTF.

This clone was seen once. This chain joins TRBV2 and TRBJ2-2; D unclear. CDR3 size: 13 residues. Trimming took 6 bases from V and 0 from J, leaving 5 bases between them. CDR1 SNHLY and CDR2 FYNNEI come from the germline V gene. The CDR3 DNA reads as TGTGCCAGCAGCGTCGCGAACACCGGGGAGCTGTTTTTT. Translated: CASSVANTGELFF.

The CDR3 nucleotides are TGTGCCAGCAGAAGACAGGGTTCCTACGAGCAGTACTTC. Encoded protein: CASRRQGSYEQYF. The chain links TRBV28 to TRBJ2-7, with 7 positions matching TRBD1. Germline CDR1 is MDHEN and CDR2 is SYDVKM. The CDR3 is 13 residues long. V lost 6 bases to trimming and J lost 1 base; unmatched junction nucleotides: 3.